The T cell receptor (beta chain) under discussion was sequenced for a study of response to subunit inactivated influenza vaccine. Germline CDR1 and CDR2: SGHNT and YENEEA. V lost 1 base, J lost 8 bases, and 7 bases stayed unmatched. The CDR3 is made up of 16 amino acids. A few counts support this clonotype. TCRdb reprocessed the RT-PCR reads with MiXCR, giving one entry per CDR3 protein. The table shows about 570,000 distinct CDR3 sequences, with roughly 10% occurring only once. Another study also made use of these data, one on T cells expressing NK-cell markers. That work states: The cDNA for TCR beta came from 5'RACE template switching with UMIs.

V gene TRBV11-3 combines with J gene TRBJ2-1, with 11 positions matching TRBD2. Sequencing was performed on PBMCs from blood, taken on the day of vaccination. This clonotype was obtained from a man in his forties or fifties who received an inactivated influenza vaccine. CDR3 DNA: TGTGCCAGCAGCTTAGGACTAGCGGGATTGGCTGATGAGCAGTTCTTC. Its protein product is CASSLGLAGLADEQFF.